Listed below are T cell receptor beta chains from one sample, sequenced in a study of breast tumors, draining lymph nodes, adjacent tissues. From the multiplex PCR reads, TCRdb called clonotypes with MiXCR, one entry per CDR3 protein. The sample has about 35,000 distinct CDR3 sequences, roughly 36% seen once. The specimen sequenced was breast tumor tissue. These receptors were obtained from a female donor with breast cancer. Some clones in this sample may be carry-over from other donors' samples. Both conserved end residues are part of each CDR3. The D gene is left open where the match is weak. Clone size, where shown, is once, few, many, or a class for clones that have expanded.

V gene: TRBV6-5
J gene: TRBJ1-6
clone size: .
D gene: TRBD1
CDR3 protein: CASLTGPNSPLHF
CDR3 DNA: TGTGCCAGCCTGACAGGGCCCAATTCACCCCTCCACTTT

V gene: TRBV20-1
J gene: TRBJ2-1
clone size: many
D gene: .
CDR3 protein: CSAIQGAVGQFF
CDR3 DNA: TGCAGTGCCATACAGGGTGCGGTTGGGCAGTTCTTC

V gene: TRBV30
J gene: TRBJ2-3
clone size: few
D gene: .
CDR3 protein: CAWSWDTSTDTQYF
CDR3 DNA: TGTGCCTGGAGTTGGGACACATCCACAGATACGCAGTATTTT

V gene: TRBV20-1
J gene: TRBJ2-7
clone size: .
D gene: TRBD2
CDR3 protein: CSASSTSGVYEQYF
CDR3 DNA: TGCAGTGCTAGTTCCACTAGCGGGGTCTACGAGCAGTACTTC

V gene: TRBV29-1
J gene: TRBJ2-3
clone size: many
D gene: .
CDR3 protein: CSVAGPLRGSTDTQYF
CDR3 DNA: TGCAGCGTTGCGGGGCCACTTAGAGGAAGCACAGATACGCAGTATTTT

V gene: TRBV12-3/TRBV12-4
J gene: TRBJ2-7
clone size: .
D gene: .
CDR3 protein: CASSQQARGYEQYF
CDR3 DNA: TGTGCCAGCAGTCAACAGGCCAGGGGCTACGAGCAGTACTTC

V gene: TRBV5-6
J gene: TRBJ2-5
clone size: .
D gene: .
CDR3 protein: CASSYWSQETQYF
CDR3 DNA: TGTGCCAGCAGCTACTGGTCACAAGAGACCCAGTACTTC

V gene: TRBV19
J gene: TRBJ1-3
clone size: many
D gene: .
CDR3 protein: CASSPRQAGNTIYF
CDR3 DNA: TGTGCCAGTAGTCCCCGACAGGCGGGAAACACCATATATTTT

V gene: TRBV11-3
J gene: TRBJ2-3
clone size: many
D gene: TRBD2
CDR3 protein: CASSRGTSGSSTDTQYF
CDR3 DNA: TGTGCCAGCAGCAGAGGGACTAGCGGGAGTAGCACAGATACGCAGTATTTT

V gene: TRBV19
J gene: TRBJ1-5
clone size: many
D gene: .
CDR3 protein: CASSIGNLGGINQPQHF
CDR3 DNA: TGTGCCAGTAGTATAGGGAACCTTGGGGGGATCAATCAGCCCCAGCATTTT

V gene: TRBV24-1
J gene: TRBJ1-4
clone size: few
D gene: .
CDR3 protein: CATSDPGVGEKLFF
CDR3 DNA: TGTGCCACCAGTGATCCCGGGGTAGGGGAAAAACTGTTTTTT

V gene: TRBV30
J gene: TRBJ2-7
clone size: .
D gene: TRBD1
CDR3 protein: CAWRGDRAHEQYF
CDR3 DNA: TGTGCCTGGAGAGGGGACAGGGCCCACGAGCAGTACTTC

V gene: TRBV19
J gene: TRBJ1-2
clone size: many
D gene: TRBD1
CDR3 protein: CASSYRGAGYTF
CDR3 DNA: TGTGCCAGTTCTTACAGGGGGGCGGGCTACACCTTC

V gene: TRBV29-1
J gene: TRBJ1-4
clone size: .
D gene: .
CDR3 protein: CSVLDEKLFF
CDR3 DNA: TGCAGCGTTTTGGATGAAAAACTGTTTTTT

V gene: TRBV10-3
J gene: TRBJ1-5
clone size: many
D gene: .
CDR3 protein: CAITRQLDQPQHF
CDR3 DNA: TGTGCCATCACCCGACAGTTGGATCAGCCCCAGCATTTT

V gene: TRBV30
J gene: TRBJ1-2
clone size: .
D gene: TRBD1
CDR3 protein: CAWSEGADRGRYGYTF
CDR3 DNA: TGTGCCTGGAGTGAGGGGGCCGACAGGGGGCGTTATGGCTACACCTTC

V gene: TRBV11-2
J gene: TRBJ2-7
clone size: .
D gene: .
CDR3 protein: CASSPWWRGAYEQYF
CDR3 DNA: TGTGCCAGCAGCCCCTGGTGGAGAGGGGCCTACGAGCAGTACTTC

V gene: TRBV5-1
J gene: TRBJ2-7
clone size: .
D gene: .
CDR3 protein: CASSLDELHEQYF
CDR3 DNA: TGCGCCAGCAGCTTGGACGAACTCCACGAGCAGTACTTC

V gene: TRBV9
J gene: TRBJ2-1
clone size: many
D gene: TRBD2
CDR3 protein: CASSDSRTSGRGSYNEQFF
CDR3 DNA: TGTGCCAGCAGCGACAGTCGGACTAGCGGGAGAGGGTCCTACAATGAGCAGTTCTTC

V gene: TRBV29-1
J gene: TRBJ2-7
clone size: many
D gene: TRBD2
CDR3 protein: CGGLAGSGEQYF
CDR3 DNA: TGCGGAGGGCTAGCGGGATCGGGGGAGCAGTACTTC

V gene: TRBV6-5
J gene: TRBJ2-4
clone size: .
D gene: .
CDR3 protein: CASSQGVAKNIQYF
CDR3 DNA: TGTGCCAGCAGCCAAGGGGTAGCCAAAAACATTCAGTACTTC

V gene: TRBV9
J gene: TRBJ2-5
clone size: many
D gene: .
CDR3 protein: CASSVLEETQYF
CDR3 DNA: TGTGCCAGCAGCGTATTAGAAGAGACCCAGTACTTC

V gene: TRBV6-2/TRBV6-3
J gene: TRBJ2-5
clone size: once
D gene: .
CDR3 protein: CASSYLTETQYF
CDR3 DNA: TGTGCCAGCAGTTACTTGACGGAGACCCAGTACTTC

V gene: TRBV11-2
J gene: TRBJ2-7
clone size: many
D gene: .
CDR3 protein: CASSPQANSYEQYF
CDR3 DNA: TGTGCCAGCAGCCCACAGGCAAACTCCTACGAGCAGTACTTC

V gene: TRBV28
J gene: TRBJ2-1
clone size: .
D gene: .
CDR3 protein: CASSFRWQFNNEQFF
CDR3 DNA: TGTGCCAGCAGTTTTAGGTGGCAGTTCAACAATGAGCAGTTCTTC

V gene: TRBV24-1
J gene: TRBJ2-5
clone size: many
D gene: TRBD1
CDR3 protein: CATSDPQGAGWETQYF
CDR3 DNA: TGTGCCACCAGTGATCCACAGGGGGCCGGGTGGGAGACCCAGTACTTC

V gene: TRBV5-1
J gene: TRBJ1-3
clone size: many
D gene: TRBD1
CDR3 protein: CASSSGTGGNTIYF
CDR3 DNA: TGCGCCAGCAGCTCAGGGACAGGAGGAAACACCATATATTTT

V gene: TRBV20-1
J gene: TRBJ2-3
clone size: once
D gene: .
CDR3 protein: CSARVGGGWGDTQYF
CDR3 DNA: TGCAGTGCTAGAGTGGGGGGCGGTTGGGGAGATACGCAGTATTTT

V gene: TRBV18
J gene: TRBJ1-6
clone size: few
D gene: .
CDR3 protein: CASSPGTTSGYSPLHF
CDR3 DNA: TGTGCCAGCTCACCCGGGACAACCTCGGGGTATTCACCCCTCCACTTT